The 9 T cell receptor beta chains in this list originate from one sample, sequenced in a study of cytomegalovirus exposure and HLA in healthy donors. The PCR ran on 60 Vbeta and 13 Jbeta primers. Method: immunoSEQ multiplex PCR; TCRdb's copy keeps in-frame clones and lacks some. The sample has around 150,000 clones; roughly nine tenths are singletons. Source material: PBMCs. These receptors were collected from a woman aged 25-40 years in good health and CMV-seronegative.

The CDR3 DNA reads as TGCGCCAGCAGCCAAGATTTGAGCGGGGGGGCCTTGGGTACGCAGTATTTT. Its protein is CASSQDLSGGALGTQYF. The chain is built from TRBV4-3 and TRBJ2-3; 10 positions agree with TRBD2. CDR1 and CDR2 from the germline V gene are LGHNA and YSLEER. CDR3 size: 17 residues. V was clipped by 0 bases and J by 8 bases; unmatched bases: 11.

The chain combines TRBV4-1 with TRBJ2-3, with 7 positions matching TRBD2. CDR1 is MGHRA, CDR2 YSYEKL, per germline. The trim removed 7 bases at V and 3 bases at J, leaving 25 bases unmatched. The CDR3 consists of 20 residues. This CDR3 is CASTSIKDALAAAGTDTQYF. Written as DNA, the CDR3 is TGCGCCAGCACCTCAATAAAGGACGCCCTAGCGGCAGCGGGTACAGATACGCAGTATTTT.

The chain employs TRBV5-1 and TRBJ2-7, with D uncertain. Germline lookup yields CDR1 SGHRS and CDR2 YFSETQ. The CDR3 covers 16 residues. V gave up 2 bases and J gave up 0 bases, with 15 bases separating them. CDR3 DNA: TGCGCCAGCAGCTTCCAGAGCGCCAGTAGCTCCTACGAGCAGTACTTC. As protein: CASSFQSASSSYEQYF.

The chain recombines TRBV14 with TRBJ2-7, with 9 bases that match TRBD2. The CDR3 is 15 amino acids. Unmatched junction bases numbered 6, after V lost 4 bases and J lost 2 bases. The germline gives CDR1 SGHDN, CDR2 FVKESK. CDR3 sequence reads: CASSRASGGTYEQYF. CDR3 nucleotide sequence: TGTGCCAGCAGCCGGGCGAGCGGGGGGACCTACGAGCAGTACTTC. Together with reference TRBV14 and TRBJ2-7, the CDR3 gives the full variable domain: EAGVTQFPSHSVIEKGQTVTLRCDPISGHDNLYWYRRVMGKEIKFLLHFVKESKQDESGMPNNRFLAERTGGTYSTLKVQPAELEDSGVYFCASSRASGGTYEQYFGPGTRLTVT.

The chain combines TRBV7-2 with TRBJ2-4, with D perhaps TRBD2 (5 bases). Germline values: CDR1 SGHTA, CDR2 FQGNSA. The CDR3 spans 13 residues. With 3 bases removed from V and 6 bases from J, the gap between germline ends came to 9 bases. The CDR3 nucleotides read TGTGCCAGCAGCTTCGAGGGTCCAAACATTCAGTACTTC. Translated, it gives CASSFEGPNIQYF.

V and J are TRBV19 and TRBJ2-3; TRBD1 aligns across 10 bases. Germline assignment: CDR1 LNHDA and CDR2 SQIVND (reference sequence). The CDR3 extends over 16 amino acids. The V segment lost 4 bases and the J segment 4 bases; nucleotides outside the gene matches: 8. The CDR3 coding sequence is TGTGCCAGTAGTACCCCGGGACAGGGGAAATCAGATACGCAGTATTTT. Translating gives CASSTPGQGKSDTQYF.

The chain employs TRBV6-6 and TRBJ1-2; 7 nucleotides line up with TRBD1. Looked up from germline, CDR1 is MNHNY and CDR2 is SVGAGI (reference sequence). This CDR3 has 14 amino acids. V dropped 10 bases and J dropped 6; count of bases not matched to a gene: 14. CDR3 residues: CATLDRVGADGYTF. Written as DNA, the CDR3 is TGTGCCACCCTCGACAGGGTAGGGGCCGATGGCTACACCTTC.

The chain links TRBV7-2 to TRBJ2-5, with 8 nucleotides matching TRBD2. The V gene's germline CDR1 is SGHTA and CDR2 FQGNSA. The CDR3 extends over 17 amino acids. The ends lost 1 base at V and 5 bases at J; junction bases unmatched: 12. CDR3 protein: CASSLGWGEAGGETQYF. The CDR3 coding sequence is TGTGCCAGCAGCTTAGGCTGGGGAGAGGCGGGGGGTGAGACCCAGTACTTC. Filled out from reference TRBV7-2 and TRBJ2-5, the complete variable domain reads GAGVSQSPSNKVTEKGKDVELRCDPISGHTALYWYRQSLGQGLEFLIYFQGNSAPDKSGLPSDRFSAERTGGSVSTLTIQRTQQEDSAVYLCASSLGWGEAGGETQYFGPGTRLLVL.

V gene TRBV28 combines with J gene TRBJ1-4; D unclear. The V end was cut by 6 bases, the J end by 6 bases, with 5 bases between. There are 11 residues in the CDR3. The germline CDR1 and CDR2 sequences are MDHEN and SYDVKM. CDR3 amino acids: CASREDEKLFF. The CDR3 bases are TGTGCCAGCAGGGAGGATGAAAAACTGTTTTTT.